A selection of T cell receptor beta chains follows, all from one sample in a study. TCRdb re-derived calls from the 5' RACE reads in MiXCR, one entry per CDR3 protein. The table has around 55,000 distinct CDR3 sequences, less than 25% seen once. The sample taken for sequencing was tumor-infiltrating Tregs sorted from the breast tumor. Source of these receptors: a female donor with breast cancer. The CDR3 runs from the conserved cysteine through the conserved F or W. The D gene is left open where the match is weak. Only part of the rows carry a size: once, few, many, or a class if the clone is expanded.

J gene | clone size | D gene | V gene | CDR3 protein | CDR3 DNA
TRBJ1-1 | NA | NA | TRBV5-1 | CASSREGGALEAFF | TGCGCCAGCAGTCGGGAGGGGGGGGCGCTTGAAGCTTTCTTT
TRBJ2-7 | many | NA | TRBV5-6 | CASSFAGEDEQYF | TGTGCCAGCAGCTTTGCAGGGGAGGACGAGCAGTACTTC
TRBJ1-1 | few | NA | TRBV18 | CASSPMQPEAFF | TGTGCCAGCTCACCAATGCAGCCGGAAGCTTTCTTT
TRBJ2-1 | NA | TRBD2 | TRBV7-6 | CASSILAGGENEQFF | TGTGCCAGCAGCATACTAGCGGGAGGGGAGAATGAGCAGTTCTTC
TRBJ1-2 | many | NA | TRBV10-1 | CASSESGRKSFNGYTF | TGCGCCAGCAGTGAGTCGGGTAGAAAGTCCTTTAATGGCTACACCTTC
TRBJ2-7 | many | TRBD2 | TRBV20-1 | CSAEEERGSSYEQYF | TGCAGTGCCGAAGAAGAGCGGGGGAGCTCCTACGAGCAGTACTTC
TRBJ1-5 | few | TRBD1 | TRBV7-2 | CASSLSGRGQGQPQHF | TGTGCCAGCAGCTTATCGGGCAGGGGACAGGGTCAGCCCCAGCATTTT
TRBJ1-3 | NA | TRBD1 | TRBV5-1 | CAGTQDRGSGNTIYF | TGCGCCGGCACACAGGACAGGGGGTCCGGAAACACCATATATTTT
TRBJ2-3 | many | NA | TRBV29-1 | CSVEWAASTDTQYF | TGCAGCGTTGAATGGGCAGCTAGCACAGATACGCAGTATTTT
TRBJ2-7 | NA | NA | TRBV12-3/TRBV12-4 | CATNLDSASYYEQYF | TGTGCCACCAATCTAGACAGCGCGAGCTACTACGAGCAGTACTTC
TRBJ2-3 | NA | NA | TRBV5-1 | CASSRSSSTDTQYF | TGCGCCAGCAGCCGGTCGTCTAGCACAGATACGCAGTATTTT
TRBJ1-5 | NA | NA | TRBV29-1 | CSVGGGSNQPQQF | NA
TRBJ1-2 | few | NA | TRBV7-9 | CASSLLNSGRYGYTF | TGTGCCAGCAGCTTATTAAACTCGGGGAGATATGGCTACACCTTC
TRBJ2-5 | NA | NA | TRBV11-3 | CASSSNAGGETQYF | TGTGCCAGCAGCTCTAACGCCGGGGGTGAGACCCAGTACTTC
TRBJ2-1 | few | TRBD2 | TRBV7-2 | CASSLTSGYYNEQFF | TGTGCCAGCAGCTTGACTAGCGGGTACTACAATGAGCAGTTCTTC
TRBJ2-3 | many | TRBD2 | TRBV20-1 | CSARTGLNTDTQYF | TGCAGTGCTCGGACGGGACTAAACACAGATACGCAGTATTTT
TRBJ2-2 | few | TRBD2 | TRBV27 | CASSESLAGGRTTGELFF | TGTGCCAGCAGCGAAAGTCTAGCGGGAGGCCGAACCACCGGGGAGCTGTTTTTT
TRBJ2-1 | many | NA | TRBV5-1 | CASSLEPYNEQFF | TGCGCCAGCAGCTTGGAACCATACAATGAGCAGTTCTTC
TRBJ2-7 | NA | TRBD1 | TRBV7-2 | CASSLSTRDSRREQYF | TGTGCCAGCAGCTTATCGACTCGGGACAGCCGAAGGGAGCAGTACTTC
TRBJ2-3 | NA | TRBD1 | TRBV5-1 | CASSADRGTDTQYF | TGCGCCAGCAGCGCCGACAGGGGCACAGATACGCAGTATTTT
TRBJ2-3 | NA | TRBD2 | TRBV19 | CASSIRTRSPYDTQYF | TGTGCCAGTAGTATCCGGACTAGAAGCCCTTATGATACGCAGTATTTT
TRBJ1-5 | many | NA | TRBV6-5 | CASSYRVNQPQHF | TGTGCCAGCAGTTACAGGGTCAATCAGCCCCAGCATTTT
TRBJ2-3 | NA | TRBD1 | TRBV10-3 | CAISESGQGTDTQYF | TGTGCCATCAGTGAGTCGGGACAGGGCACAGATACGCAGTATTTT